These 4 T cell receptor beta chains share one sample of origin, sequenced in a study of control samples from healthy donors and cancer patients. This table comes from immunoSEQ multiplex PCR, and its TCRdb copy is limited to in-frame clones, with some not included. Found here are 75,000 to 90,000 clones, 89% of them singletons; the top ten hold 6.5% to 8.5%. Sequencing input: blood. These receptors originate from a man over 45 in good health.

The CDR3 bases are TGTGCCAGCAGCTCGGGACAGGGCAGGCAGCCCCAGCATTTT. Its translation is CASSSGQGRQPQHF. This chain joins TRBV5-5 and TRBJ1-5, with 9 bases matching TRBD1. This CDR3 is 14 amino acids long. Germline trimming cut 3 bases from V and 7 bases from J; bases unmatched to any gene: 5. CDR1 and CDR2 (germline): SGHKS, YYEKEE (reference sequence).

The chain combines TRBV19 with TRBJ2-2; no firm D call. V was shortened by 6 bases and J by 5 bases, with 7 bases between the two germline ends. Germline V gene data show CDR1 as LNHDA and CDR2 as SQIVND (reference sequence). The CDR3 is 12 amino acids. The CDR3 region has the DNA TGTGCCAGTAGAATAAGGACCGGGGAGCTGTTTTTT. Amino acids: CASRIRTGELFF. The full variable domain, rest sourced from reference TRBV19 and TRBJ2-2, is DGGITQSPKYLFRKEGQNVTLSCEQNLNHDAMYWYRQDPGQGLRLIYYSQIVNDFQKGDIAEGYSVSREKKESFPLTVTSAQKNPTAFYLCASRIRTGELFFGEGSRLTVL.

The V call is TRBV11-2, the J call TRBJ2-2; the match to TRBD2 covers 9 bases. Per the germline V gene, CDR1 is SGHAT and CDR2 is FQNNGV. The CDR3 totals 16 residues. Trimming took 0 bases from V and 5 from J; bases not matched to a gene: 4. The CDR3 nucleotides are TGTGCCAGCAGCTTAGAGCTAGCGGGGAGGACCGGGGAGCTGTTTTTT. Translated, it gives CASSLELAGRTGELFF.

For this clone: The sample carries other DNA sequences with the same CDR3. The V and J genes are TRBV20-1 and TRBJ2-7; D is perhaps TRBD2 (5 bases). The germline V gene has CDR1 DFQATT and CDR2 SNEGSKA (reference sequence). The ends were cut back, 1 base at V and 4 bases at J, with 5 bases in the middle. This CDR3 is built from 11 residues. The CDR3 sequence is CSARGGYEQYF. DNA of the CDR3: TGCAGTGCTAGAGGAGGGTACGAGCAGTACTTC.